These 23 T cell receptor beta chains originate from one sample sequenced in a study of T cells in localized non-small cell lung cancer. The data were produced by immunoSEQ multiplex PCR, yet TCRdb's version contains in-frame clones alone and is incomplete. The sample has around 40,000 clones; 86% are singletons. Sequencing was performed on peripheral blood, taken before any cancer treatment. These receptors were taken from a man between 35 and 75 years old with stage I lung adenocarcinoma.

V gene TRBV5-6 combines with J gene TRBJ1-2; 7 bases match TRBD1. This CDR3 is 15 amino acids long. J lost 3 bases, V lost 3 bases, and 8 bases had no gene match. Per the germline V gene, CDR1 is SGHDT and CDR2 is YYEEEE. CDR3 loop: CASSYTGTEDYGYTF. The CDR3, as DNA: TGTGCCAGCAGCTACACCGGGACAGAGGACTATGGCTACACCTTC.

This chain uses TRBV28 with TRBJ2-2; D perhaps matches TRBD1 (5 bases). Looked up from germline, CDR1 is MDHEN and CDR2 is SYDVKM. The CDR3 sequence is 17 residues long. The V end was cut by 2 bases, the J end by 2 bases, with 15 bases between. CDR3 sequence reads: CASSLGAYKGNTGELFF. Written as DNA, the CDR3 is TGTGCCAGCAGTTTAGGGGCTTATAAAGGAAACACCGGGGAGCTGTTTTTT.

This clone was picked up one time. CDR3 region: CASSSTIEQYF. DNA of the CDR3: TGTGCCAGCAGCTCCACAATCGAGCAGTACTTC. J is TRBJ2-7 and V is TRBV11-2; D is unresolved. Germline CDR1 and CDR2: SGHAT and FQNNGV. The CDR3 has 11 amino acids. V lost 4 bases and J lost 6, with 7 bases in between.

V is TRBV6-4 and J is TRBJ2-1, with TRBD1 as a possible D gene (6 bases). CDR3 length: 15 amino acids. Germline CDR1 reads MRHNA; CDR2 reads SNTAGT. With 6 bases removed from V and 1 base from J, the gap between germline ends came to 13 bases. The CDR3 here is CASSPDRLSYNEQFF. The CDR3 region has the DNA TGTGCCAGCAGCCCCGACAGGCTTTCCTACAATGAGCAGTTCTTC.

The V gene is TRBV9, the J gene TRBJ2-1; TRBD2 aligns across 14 bases. This CDR3 has 16 residues. Germline values: CDR1 SGDLS, CDR2 YYNGEE. V gave up 3 bases and J gave up 7 bases; unmatched junction bases: 6. CDR3 DNA: TGTGCCAGCAGCGACCCGACTAGCGGGAGGGGAAATGAGCAGTTCTTC. Translation: CASSDPTSGRGNEQFF. The entire variable domain, with the rest obtained from reference TRBV9 and TRBJ2-1, is as follows: DSGVTQTPKHLITATGQRVTLRCSPRSGDLSVYWYQQSLDQGLQFLIQYYNGEERAKGNILERFSAQQFPDLHSELNLSSLELGDSALYFCASSDPTSGRGNEQFFGPGTRLTVL.

The chain carries TRBV5-4 and TRBJ1-2; D is unresolved. V lost 4 bases and J lost 4, with 14 bases in between. The CDR3 spans 14 residues. Germline V gene lookup returns CDR1 SGHNT and CDR2 YYREEE (reference sequence). CDR3 nucleotide sequence: TGTGCCAGCAGCGCCCGGGATTTATTCTATGGCTACACCTTC. This translates into CASSARDLFYGYTF.

The chain joins TRBV5-1 to TRBJ2-3; maybe TRBD1 (5 bases). Germline CDR1 SGHRS, CDR2 YFSETQ. There are 13 residues in the CDR3. V lost 3 bases and J 3 bases, leaving 8 bases between the germline ends. The CDR3 spells CASSSAGTDTQYF. The CDR3 DNA follows: TGCGCCAGCAGCTCAGCAGGGACAGATACGCAGTATTTT.

The rearrangement links TRBV19 to TRBJ1-5; 7 bases are shared with TRBD1. V shed 3 bases, J shed 4 bases, and the junction held 6 bases outside the gene matches. Germline CDR1 LNHDA, CDR2 SQIVND (reference sequence). The CDR3 has 15 amino acids. CDR3 nucleotide sequence: TGTGCCAGTAGTATCAAGGGACAGCCAAATCAGCCCCAGCATTTT. Its translation is CASSIKGQPNQPQHF.

The chain is built from TRBV7-8 and TRBJ2-7, with 13 bases that match TRBD2. The CDR3 loop spans 15 amino acids. V dropped 4 bases and J dropped 6; count of bases not matched to a gene: 6. Germline values: CDR1 SGHVS, CDR2 FQNEAQ. The CDR3 coding sequence is TGTGCCAGCAGCTCACCACTAGCGGGAGGGTCCGAGCAGTACTTC. Its translation: CASSSPLAGGSEQYF.

The CDR3 nucleotides read TGCGCCAGCAGCTTGGAGGTCGGGGAGCTGTTTTTT. Translated, it gives CASSLEVGELFF. This chain links TRBV5-1 with TRBJ2-2, with no clear D. CDR3 size: 12 residues. V dropped 0 bases and J dropped 7 bases, with 4 bases sitting between them. The germline CDR1 and CDR2 sequences are SGHRS and YFSETQ.

This clone was seen a few times. This chain uses TRBV11-2 with TRBJ2-1; no firm D call. Germline CDR1 is SGHAT and CDR2 is FQNNGV. The CDR3 covers 15 residues. V dropped 0 bases and J dropped 0 bases, with 6 bases sitting between them. The CDR3 DNA follows: TGTGCCAGCAGCTTAGAGAGGAGCTCCTACAATGAGCAGTTCTTC. Its protein is CASSLERSSYNEQFF.

This sequence joins TRBV5-1 and TRBJ2-3, with 8 bases that match TRBD1. Germline CDR1 and CDR2: SGHRS and YFSETQ. J lost 3 bases, V lost 2 bases, and 5 bases had no gene match. CDR3 size: 15 residues. This chain's CDR3 is CASSLLTGATDTQYF. The CDR3 nucleotides read TGCGCCAGCAGCTTACTGACAGGGGCTACAGATACGCAGTATTTT. Full variable domain (outside the CDR3, taken from reference TRBV5-1 and TRBJ2-3): KAGVTQTPRYLIKTRGQQVTLSCSPISGHRSVSWYQQTPGQGLQFLFEYFSETQRNKGNFPGRFSGRQFSNSRSEMNVSTLELGDSALYLCASSLLTGATDTQYFGPGTRLTVL.

The sample holds one count of this clone. The V and J genes are TRBV15 and TRBJ2-2, with D possibly TRBD1 on 6 matching bases. The CDR3 loop spans 14 amino acids. V shed 4 bases and J shed 2 bases, with 8 bases lying between them. CDR1 and CDR2 from the germline V gene are LNHNV and YYDKDF (reference sequence). The chain's CDR3 is CATSTDRNTGELFF. CDR3 nucleotides: TGTGCCACCAGCACGGACAGAAACACCGGGGAGCTGTTTTTT.

The rearrangement uses TRBV7-6 and TRBJ2-2, with TRBD2 matching over 11 bases. CDR1 and CDR2 from the germline V gene are SGHVS and FNYEAQ. This CDR3 has 16 residues. J gave up 1 base and V 5 bases, and 3 bases lay outside the gene matches. DNA for the CDR3: TGTGCCAGCAGCCGCGGGACTAGCGGGAACACCGGGGAGCTGTTTTTT. Protein product: CASSRGTSGNTGELFF.

The J gene is TRBJ1-6, the V gene TRBV28, with 7 bases aligning to TRBD1. After removal of 3 bases from V and 9 bases from J, the junction contained 17 bases not matched to a gene. This CDR3 spans 18 amino acids. The germline gives CDR1 MDHEN, CDR2 SYDVKM. The CDR3 protein is CASSFGRQGGALRSPLHF. The CDR3 nucleotides read TGTGCCAGCAGTTTTGGGAGACAGGGCGGGGCGTTACGTTCACCCCTCCACTTT.

The chain joins TRBV7-9 to TRBJ2-1; D uncertain. CDR1 is SEHNR, CDR2 FQNEAQ, per germline (reference sequence). V was trimmed by 2 bases and J by 15 bases, leaving 20 bases between them. CDR3 length: 14 residues. The CDR3 is CASSLFGALDSGFF. The CDR3 DNA reads as TGTGCCAGCAGCTTATTTGGAGCGTTGGATAGTGGGTTCTTC. Using reference TRBV7-9 and TRBJ2-1 for the parts outside the CDR3, the full variable domain is DTGVSQNPRHKITKRGQNVTFRCDPISEHNRLYWYRQTLGQGPEFLTYFQNEAQLEKSRLLSDRFSAERPKGSFSTLEIQRTEQGDSAMYLCASSLFGALDSGFFGPGTRLTVL.

This chain connects TRBV11-3 to TRBJ1-1; no clear D gene. This CDR3 has 13 amino acids. Germline loops: CDR1 SGHNT, CDR2 YENEEA. With 3 bases removed from V and 1 base from J, the gap between germline ends came to 6 bases. The CDR3 sequence: CASSFSGNTEAFF. The DNA for the CDR3 is TGTGCCAGCAGCTTTAGCGGGAACACTGAAGCTTTCTTT.

The chain links TRBV13 to TRBJ1-1; D ambiguous. V lost 1 base to trimming and J lost 2 bases, with 5 bases between them. The V gene's germline CDR1 is PRHDT and CDR2 FYEKMQ (reference sequence). The CDR3 is made up of 13 amino acids. The CDR3 region is CASSLERNTEAFF. The CDR3, as DNA: TGTGCCAGCAGCTTAGAGCGTAACACTGAAGCTTTCTTT.

V and J are TRBV28 and TRBJ1-1; D is undetermined. The CDR3 extends over 12 amino acids. From germline, CDR1 is MDHEN and CDR2 SYDVKM. V lost 4 bases and J 1 base, leaving 4 bases between the germline ends. This chain's CDR3 is CASSYPNTEAFF. The CDR3 region has the DNA TGTGCCAGCAGTTACCCGAACACTGAAGCTTTCTTT.

V gene TRBV2 combines with J gene TRBJ2-3, with D unclear. Per the germline V gene, CDR1 is SNHLY and CDR2 is FYNNEI. The CDR3 runs to 14 residues. Trimming cost V 3 bases and J 2 bases, with 9 bases left between them. The chain's CDR3 is CASSEWGYTDTQYF. The DNA of the CDR3 is TGTGCCAGCAGTGAGTGGGGATACACAGATACGCAGTATTTT.

The chain carries TRBV10-3 and TRBJ2-5; possible D gene TRBD2, 5 bases. CDR1 is ENHRY and CDR2 is SYGVKD in the germline V gene. This CDR3 has 12 residues. V lost 2 bases, J lost 9 bases, and 10 bases lay in between. The CDR3 DNA reads TGTGCCATCAGTGAGGACGGAGCGGCCCAGTACTTC. Its protein is CAISEDGAAQYF.

The chain uses TRBV19 and TRBJ1-2; TRBD1 is a possible D gene (6 bases). Germline V lookup: CDR1 LNHDA, CDR2 SQIVND (reference sequence). The V end was cut by 5 bases, the J end by 0 bases, with 13 bases between. The CDR3 runs to 15 residues. CDR3 sequence (DNA): TGTGCCAGTAGTGACCGGGACAAGACTAACTATGGCTACACCTTC. Protein: CASSDRDKTNYGYTF.

CDR3 region: CASIRDPYNEQFF. The DNA of the CDR3 is TGTGCCAGCATACGAGACCCCTACAATGAGCAGTTCTTC. The rearrangement joins TRBV6-1 to TRBJ2-1; D not resolved. V was pared by 7 bases and J by 2 bases, with 9 bases between. CDR3 length: 13 amino acids. Germline V CDR1 and CDR2: MNHNS, SASEGT.